Following are 15 T cell receptor beta chains from one sample sequenced in a study of cytomegalovirus exposure and HLA in healthy donors. The PCR was carried out with 60 Vbeta primers and 13 Jbeta primers. Data came from immunoSEQ multiplex PCR; TCRdb stores just in-frame clones and leaves some out. The sample holds about 140,000 clones, over 60% seen once. The sample consisted of PBMCs. All receptors derive from a woman aged 60 to 75 in good health and CMV-seronegative.

The chain uses TRBV4-1 and TRBJ1-2; possibly TRBD1 for D (6 bases). The germline V and J ends were trimmed by 2 bases and 4 bases, with 17 bases remaining between them. The germline gives CDR1 MGHRA, CDR2 YSYEKL. The CDR3 length is 16 residues. CDR3 residues: CASSQLPGQTGYGYTF. CDR3 nucleotide sequence: TGCGCCAGCAGCCAACTTCCGGGACAAACCGGCTATGGCTACACCTTC.

This clone was detected only a few times. This sequence joins TRBV28 and TRBJ2-1, with D perhaps TRBD1 (5 bases). The germline V gene encodes CDR1 MDHEN and CDR2 SYDVKM. CDR3 length: 14 amino acids. With 6 bases removed from V and 5 bases from J, the gap between germline ends came to 14 bases. The chain's CDR3 is CASRQNDRHNEQFF. The CDR3 nucleotides are TGTGCCAGCAGGCAAAATGACAGACACAATGAGCAGTTCTTC. Complete variable domain (other parts from reference TRBV28 and TRBJ2-1): DVKVTQSSRYLVKRTGEKVFLECVQDMDHENMFWYRQDPGLGLRLIYFSYDVKMKEKGDIPEGYSVSREKKERFSLILESASTNQTSMYLCASRQNDRHNEQFFGPGTRLTVL.

This chain joins TRBV28 and TRBJ1-4; 7 bases map to TRBD1. V shed 4 bases, J shed 2 bases, and the junction held 10 bases outside the gene matches. There are 17 residues in the CDR3. Germline lookup yields CDR1 MDHEN and CDR2 SYDVKM. CDR3 DNA sequence: TGTGCCAGCAGTTCCCCACAGGGGTTGGCGACTAATGAAAAACTGTTTTTT. This codes for CASSSPQGLATNEKLFF.

This chain uses TRBV6-1 with TRBJ1-1, with 10 bases identical to TRBD1. With 7 bases clipped from V and 6 bases from J, the junction kept 8 bases outside the gene matches. The V gene's germline CDR1 is MNHNS and CDR2 SASEGT. This CDR3 spans 14 amino acids. The CDR3 loop is CASTSTGGMAEAFF. The CDR3, as DNA: TGTGCCAGCACTTCGACAGGGGGCATGGCTGAAGCTTTCTTT.

The chain combines TRBV11-2 with TRBJ2-7; a weak D match, TRBD2 (5 bases). The CDR3 spans 16 residues. Trimming removed 5 bases at V and 5 bases at J, with 22 bases between. Looked up from germline, CDR1 is SGHAT and CDR2 is FQNNGV. The CDR3 DNA sequence: TGTGCCAGCAGCCCCTCGGTTCAGCGGACCGGCGACGAGCAGTACTTC. This encodes CASSPSVQRTGDEQYF.

This chain uses TRBV19 with TRBJ1-5; tentatively, D is TRBD1 (6 bases). Trimming cost V 3 bases and J 2 bases, with 11 bases left between them. The CDR3 sequence is 15 residues long. Germline V CDR1 and CDR2: LNHDA, SQIVND (reference sequence). The CDR3 reads CASSIGRGGNQPQHF. CDR3 bases: TGTGCCAGTAGTATCGGCAGGGGTGGCAATCAGCCCCAGCATTTT.

The chain links TRBV1 to TRBJ2-5; the DNA was not compared with TRBD2, the D call given in the table. TRBV1 is labeled a pseudogene. This CDR3 has 17 residues. CDR3 DNA: TGCACCAGCAGCCAAGATCATAGAGTATCTAGCGAGGAGACCCAGTACTTC. The encoded protein is CTSSQDHRVSSEETQYF.

V usage is TRBV28 and J usage is TRBJ2-5, with TRBD1 identical over 7 bases. Germline assignment: CDR1 MDHEN and CDR2 SYDVKM. The CDR3 has 13 amino acids. With 5 bases clipped from V and 5 bases from J, the junction kept 5 bases outside the gene matches. The CDR3 protein is CASSEGARETQYF. The CDR3 bases are TGTGCCAGCAGTGAGGGGGCTCGTGAGACCCAGTACTTC.

The chain uses TRBV2 and TRBJ2-3; D gene unclear. V shed 5 bases and J shed 5 bases, with 14 bases lying between them. The CDR3 covers 14 residues. Germline CDR1 reads SNHLY; CDR2 reads FYNNEI. The CDR3 loop is CASSHPSFGDTQYF. CDR3 nucleotide sequence: TGTGCCAGCAGTCACCCCTCTTTCGGAGATACGCAGTATTTT.

The chain has TRBV5-1 and TRBJ2-5; D is undetermined. The V end lost 5 bases, the J end lost 1 base, and 12 bases lay between the germline ends. The CDR3 has 14 amino acids. Germline assignment: CDR1 SGHRS and CDR2 YFSETQ. In DNA form, the CDR3 reads TGCGCCAGCAGACCCCAGACACTCCAAGAGACCCAGTACTTC. This codes for CASRPQTLQETQYF.

This clone was counted only a few times. The chain is built from TRBV15 and TRBJ1-1; no clear D. V was trimmed by 3 bases and J by 4 bases, leaving 6 bases between them. Germline V lookup: CDR1 LNHNV, CDR2 YYDKDF (reference sequence). The CDR3 has 12 residues. The CDR3 protein is CATSSAVTEAFF. The CDR3 coding sequence is TGTGCCACCAGCAGTGCGGTCACTGAAGCTTTCTTT.

The chain links TRBV5-1 to TRBJ2-3; TRBD2 is a possible D gene (5 bases). Deletions cut 0 bases from V and 5 bases from J, with 10 bases between. CDR3 length equals 14 residues. Germline values: CDR1 SGHRS, CDR2 YFSETQ. The CDR3, as DNA: TGCGCCAGCAGCTTGGGGGGAGTGGGAGATACGCAGTATTTT. It is translated as CASSLGGVGDTQYF.

V is TRBV10-2 and J is TRBJ2-4, with 10 bases aligning to TRBD2. The CDR3 runs 15 residues. J gave up 15 bases and V 2 bases, and 13 bases lay outside the gene matches. The V gene's germline CDR1 is WSHSY and CDR2 SAAADI. CDR3 residues: CASSEKPGTSVPWYF. The CDR3 region has the DNA TGCGCCAGCAGTGAGAAACCCGGGACTAGCGTTCCTTGGTACTTC.

The chain uses TRBV19 and TRBJ1-4, with no clear D. Germline V gene sequence: CDR1 LNHDA, CDR2 SQIVND (reference sequence). The CDR3 has 14 amino acids. V lost 0 bases, J lost 8 bases, and 10 bases lay in between. CDR3 in DNA: TGTGCCAGTAGTATAGAGGGGAGAGAGGAAAAACTGTTTTTT. Translated: CASSIEGREEKLFF.

This rearrangement joins TRBV6-5 to TRBJ1-5; a possible D gene is TRBD1 (5 bases). The germline V and J ends were trimmed by 6 bases and 9 bases, with 18 bases remaining between them. Looked up from germline, CDR1 is MNHEY and CDR2 is SVGAGI. This CDR3 contains 14 residues. In nucleotides, the CDR3 is TGTGCCAGCAGGCTGAACTTAGGGGTAGGGCCCCAGCATTTT. Its protein product is CASRLNLGVGPQHF.